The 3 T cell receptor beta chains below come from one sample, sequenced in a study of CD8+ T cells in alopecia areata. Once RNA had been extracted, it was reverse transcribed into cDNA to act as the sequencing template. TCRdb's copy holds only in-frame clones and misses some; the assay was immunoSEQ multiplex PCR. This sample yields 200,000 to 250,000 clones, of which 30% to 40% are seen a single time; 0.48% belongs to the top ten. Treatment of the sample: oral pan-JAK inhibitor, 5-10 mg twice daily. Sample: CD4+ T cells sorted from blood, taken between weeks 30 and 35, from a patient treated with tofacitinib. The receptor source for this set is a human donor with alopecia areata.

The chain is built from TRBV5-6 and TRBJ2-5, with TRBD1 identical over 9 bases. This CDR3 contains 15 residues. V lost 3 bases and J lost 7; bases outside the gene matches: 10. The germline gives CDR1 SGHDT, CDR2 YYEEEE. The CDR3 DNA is TGTGCCAGCAGCTCAACCGGGACAGGGAGGGGGACCCAGTACTTC. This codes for CASSSTGTGRGTQYF. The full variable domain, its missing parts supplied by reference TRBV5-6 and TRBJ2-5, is DAGVTQSPTHLIKTRGQQVTLRCSPKSGHDTVSWYQQALGQGPQFIFQYYEEEERQRGNFPDRFSGHQFPNYSSELNVNALLLGDSALYLCASSSTGTGRGTQYFGPGTRLLVL.

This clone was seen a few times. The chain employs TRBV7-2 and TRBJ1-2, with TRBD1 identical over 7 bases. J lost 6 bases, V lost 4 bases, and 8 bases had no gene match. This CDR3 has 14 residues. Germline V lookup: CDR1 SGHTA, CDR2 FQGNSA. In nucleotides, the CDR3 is TGTGCCAGCAGCTCCGGCAGGGGGGCTAATGGCTACACCTTC. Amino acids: CASSSGRGANGYTF.

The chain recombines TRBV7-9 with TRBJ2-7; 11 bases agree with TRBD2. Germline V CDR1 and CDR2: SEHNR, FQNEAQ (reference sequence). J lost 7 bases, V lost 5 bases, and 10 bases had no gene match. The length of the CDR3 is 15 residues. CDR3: CASSPEGSGRAEQYF. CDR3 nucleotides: TGTGCCAGCAGCCCTGAGGGTAGCGGGAGGGCAGAGCAGTACTTC.